Reported below is one T cell receptor (beta chain). Sequenced by immunoSEQ multiplex PCR; TCRdb stores in-frame clones only, minus some. The repertoire holds tens of thousands of clones, with less than 95% as singletons. The data derive from a study of T cell responses to AZD1222 COVID-19 vaccine. Deletions cut 1 base from V and 0 bases from J, with 17 bases between. The CDR3 extends over 18 amino acids. In germline, CDR1 is SGHDT, CDR2 YYEEEE. This receptor was taken from an adult who received the AZD1222 COVID-19 vaccine. The source was peripheral blood, collected 28 days after the second AZD1222 dose. The chain employs TRBV5-6 and TRBJ1-5; D is ambiguous. For the CDR3, the DNA is TGTGCCAGCAGCTTGTTTCTTGGTGGGGTTTATAGCAATCAGCCCCAGCATTTT. The encoded protein is CASSLFLGGVYSNQPQHF.